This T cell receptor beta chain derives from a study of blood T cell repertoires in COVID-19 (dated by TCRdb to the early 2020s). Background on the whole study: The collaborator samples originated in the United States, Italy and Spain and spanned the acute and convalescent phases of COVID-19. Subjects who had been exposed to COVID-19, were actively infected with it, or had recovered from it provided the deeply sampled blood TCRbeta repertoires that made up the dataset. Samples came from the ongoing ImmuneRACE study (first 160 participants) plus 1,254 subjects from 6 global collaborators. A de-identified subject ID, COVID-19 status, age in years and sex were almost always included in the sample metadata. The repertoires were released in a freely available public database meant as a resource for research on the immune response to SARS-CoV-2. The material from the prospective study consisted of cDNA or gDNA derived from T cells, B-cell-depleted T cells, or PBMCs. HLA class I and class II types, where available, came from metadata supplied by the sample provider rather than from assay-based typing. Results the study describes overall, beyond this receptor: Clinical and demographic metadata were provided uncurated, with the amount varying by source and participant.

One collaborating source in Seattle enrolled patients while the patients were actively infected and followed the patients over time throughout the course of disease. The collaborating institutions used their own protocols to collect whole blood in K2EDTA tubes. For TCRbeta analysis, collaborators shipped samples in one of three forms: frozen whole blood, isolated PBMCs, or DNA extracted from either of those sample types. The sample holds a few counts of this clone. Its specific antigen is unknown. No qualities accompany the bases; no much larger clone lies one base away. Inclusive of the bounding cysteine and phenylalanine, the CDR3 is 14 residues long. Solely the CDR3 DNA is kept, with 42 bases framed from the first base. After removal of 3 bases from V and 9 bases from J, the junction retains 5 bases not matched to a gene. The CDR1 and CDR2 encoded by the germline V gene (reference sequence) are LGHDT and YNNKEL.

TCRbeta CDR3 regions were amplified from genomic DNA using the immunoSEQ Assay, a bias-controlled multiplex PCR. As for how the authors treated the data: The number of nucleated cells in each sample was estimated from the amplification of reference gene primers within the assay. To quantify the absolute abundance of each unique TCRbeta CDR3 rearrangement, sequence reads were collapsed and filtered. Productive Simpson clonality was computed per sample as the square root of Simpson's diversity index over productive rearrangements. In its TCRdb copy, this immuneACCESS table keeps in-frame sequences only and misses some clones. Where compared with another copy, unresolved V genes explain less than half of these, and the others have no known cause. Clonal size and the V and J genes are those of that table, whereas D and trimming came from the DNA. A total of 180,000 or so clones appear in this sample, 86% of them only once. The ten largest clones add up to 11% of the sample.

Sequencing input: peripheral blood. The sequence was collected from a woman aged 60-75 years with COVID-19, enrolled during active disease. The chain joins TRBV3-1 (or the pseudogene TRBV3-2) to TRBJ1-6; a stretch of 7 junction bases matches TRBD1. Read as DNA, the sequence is TGTGCCAGCAGCCAGAAGACAGGGAGTTCACCCCTCCACTTT. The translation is CASSQKTGSSPLHF.